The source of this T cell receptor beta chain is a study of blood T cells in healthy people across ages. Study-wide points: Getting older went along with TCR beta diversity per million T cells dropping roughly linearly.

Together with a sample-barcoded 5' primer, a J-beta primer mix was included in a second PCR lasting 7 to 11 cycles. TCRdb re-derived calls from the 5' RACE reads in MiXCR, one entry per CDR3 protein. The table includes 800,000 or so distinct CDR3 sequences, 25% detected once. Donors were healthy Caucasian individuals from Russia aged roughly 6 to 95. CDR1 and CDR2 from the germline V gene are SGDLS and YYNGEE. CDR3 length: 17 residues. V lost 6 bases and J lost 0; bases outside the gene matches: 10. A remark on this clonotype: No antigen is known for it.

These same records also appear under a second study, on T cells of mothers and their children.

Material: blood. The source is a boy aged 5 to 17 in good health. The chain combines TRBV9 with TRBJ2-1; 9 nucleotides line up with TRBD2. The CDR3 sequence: CASTKTSGLSSYNEQFF. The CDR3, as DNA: TGTGCCAGCACGAAGACTAGCGGCTTGAGCTCCTACAATGAGCAGTTCTTC.